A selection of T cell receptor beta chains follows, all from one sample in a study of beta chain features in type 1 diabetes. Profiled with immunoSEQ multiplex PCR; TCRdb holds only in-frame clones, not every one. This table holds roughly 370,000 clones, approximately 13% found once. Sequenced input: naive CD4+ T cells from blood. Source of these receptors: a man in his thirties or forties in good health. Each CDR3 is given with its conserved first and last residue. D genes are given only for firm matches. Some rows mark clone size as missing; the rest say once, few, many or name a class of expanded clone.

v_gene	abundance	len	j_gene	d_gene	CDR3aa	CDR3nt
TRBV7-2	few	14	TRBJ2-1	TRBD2	CASSWRSLANEQFF	TGTGCCAGCAGCTGGCGATCACTAGCGAATGAGCAGTTCTTC
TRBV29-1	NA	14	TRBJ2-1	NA	CSVEPQGSYNEQFF	TGCAGCGTTGAACCACAGGGTTCCTACAATGAGCAGTTCTTC
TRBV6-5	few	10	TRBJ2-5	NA	CASGRETQYF	TGTGCCAGCGGGCGTGAGACCCAGTACTTC
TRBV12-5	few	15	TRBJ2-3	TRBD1	CASGLGDRSPDTQYF	TGTGCTAGTGGTTTAGGGGACAGAAGTCCTGATACGCAGTATTTT
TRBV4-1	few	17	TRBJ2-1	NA	CASSQPSRGWSYNEQFF	TGCGCCAGCAGCCAGCCCTCACGAGGCTGGAGCTACAATGAGCAGTTCTTC
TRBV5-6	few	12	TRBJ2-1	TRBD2	CASSGLAGPQFF	TGTGCCAGCAGCGGACTAGCGGGGCCCCAGTTCTTC
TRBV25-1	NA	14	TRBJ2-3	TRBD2	CASSASGGTDTQYF	TGTGCCAGCAGTGCCAGCGGGGGCACAGATACGCAGTATTTT
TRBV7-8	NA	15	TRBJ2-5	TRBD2	CASSLRGTSLETQYF	TGTGCCAGCAGCTTAAGAGGGACTAGCTTGGAGACCCAGTACTTC
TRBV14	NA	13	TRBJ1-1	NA	CASSLGARTEAFF	TGTGCCAGCAGCCTCGGGGCGCGGACTGAAGCTTTCTTT
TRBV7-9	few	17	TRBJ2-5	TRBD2	CASSKRALAGRTETQYF	TGTGCCAGCAGCAAACGGGCGCTAGCGGGAAGGACGGAGACCCAGTACTTC
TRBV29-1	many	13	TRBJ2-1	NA	CSVDSLVDNEQFF	TGCAGCGTTGACTCCCTAGTGGACAATGAGCAGTTCTTC
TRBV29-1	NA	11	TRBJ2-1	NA	CSVDFRNEQFF	TGCAGCGTTGATTTTCGCAATGAGCAGTTCTTC
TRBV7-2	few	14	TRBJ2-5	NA	CASSFRRDQETQYF	TGTGCCAGCAGCTTCAGGAGGGACCAAGAGACCCAGTACTTC
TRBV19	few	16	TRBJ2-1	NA	CASSIVLTQAYNEQFF	TGTGCCAGTAGTATAGTTCTTACGCAGGCCTACAATGAGCAGTTCTTC
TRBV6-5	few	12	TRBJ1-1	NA	CASSYLGTEAFF	TGTGCCAGCAGTTACTTAGGCACTGAAGCTTTCTTT
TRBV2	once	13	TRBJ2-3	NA	CASSVEVTDTQYF	TGTGCCAGCAGTGTCGAGGTGACAGATACGCAGTATTTT
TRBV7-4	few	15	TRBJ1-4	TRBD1	CASSRGDSCYQKLFF	TGTGCCAGCAGCAGAGGGGACAGCTGCTACCAAAAACTGTTTTTT
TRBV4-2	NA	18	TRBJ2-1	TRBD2	CASRPATRLAGDRNEQFF	TGTGCCAGCAGGCCAGCTACACGTCTAGCGGGAGACCGGAATGAGCAGTTCTTC
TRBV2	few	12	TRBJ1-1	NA	CASSVADTEAFF	TGTGCCAGCAGTGTCGCGGACACTGAAGCTTTCTTT
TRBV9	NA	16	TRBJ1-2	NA	CASSRSGAVSNYGYTF	TGTGCCAGCAGCCGTTCGGGGGCGGTCTCTAACTATGGCTACACCTTC
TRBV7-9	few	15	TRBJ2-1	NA	CASSSLALRANEQFF	TGTGCCAGCAGCTCCCTTGCGCTACGCGCCAATGAGCAGTTCTTC
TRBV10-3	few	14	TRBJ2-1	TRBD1	CAISEGDRFDEQFF	TGTGCCATCAGTGAGGGGGACAGGTTCGATGAGCAGTTCTTC
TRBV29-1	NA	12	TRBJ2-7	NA	CSGGLSSYEQYF	TGCAGCGGGGGTCTGAGCTCCTACGAGCAGTACTTC
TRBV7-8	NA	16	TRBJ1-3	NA	CASSAGQLNSGNTIYF	TGTGCCAGCAGCGCAGGACAGCTAAACTCTGGAAACACCATATATTTT
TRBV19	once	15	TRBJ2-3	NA	CASSPRAQSGEKQYF	TGTGCCAGTAGTCCTAGGGCTCAAAGCGGCGAGAAGCAGTATTTT
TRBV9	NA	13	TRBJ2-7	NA	CASSRDTVYEQYF	TGTGCCAGCAGCCGCGACACCGTATACGAGCAGTACTTC
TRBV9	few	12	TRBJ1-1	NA	CASSPIGAEAFF	TGTGCCAGCAGCCCCATAGGGGCTGAAGCTTTCTTT
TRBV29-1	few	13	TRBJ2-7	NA	CSVGQGISGEQYF	TGCAGCGTTGGTCAGGGGATCTCTGGAGAGCAGTACTTC
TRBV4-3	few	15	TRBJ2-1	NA	CASSQEVNPGHEQFF	TGCGCCAGCAGCCAAGAGGTTAATCCCGGCCATGAGCAGTTCTTC
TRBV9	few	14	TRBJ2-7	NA	CASSVGPSSYEQYF	TGTGCCAGCAGCGTAGGTCCCTCATCCTACGAGCAGTACTTC
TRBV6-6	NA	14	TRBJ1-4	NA	CASSTQGPNEKLFF	TGTGCCAGCAGTACCCAGGGACCTAATGAAAAACTGTTTTTT
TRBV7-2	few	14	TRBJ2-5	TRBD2	CASRLGGNQETQYF	TGTGCCAGCAGATTGGGAGGGAATCAAGAGACCCAGTACTTC
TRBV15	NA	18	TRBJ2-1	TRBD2	CATLGLAGTRASYNEQFF	TGTGCCACCCTAGGACTAGCGGGCACTCGGGCCTCCTACAATGAGCAGTTCTTC
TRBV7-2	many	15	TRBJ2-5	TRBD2	CASSPVAGSQETQYF	TGTGCCAGCAGCCCAGTAGCGGGGTCCCAAGAGACCCAGTACTTC
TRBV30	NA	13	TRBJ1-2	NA	CAWSLTQGYGYTF	TGTGCCTGGAGTTTGACACAGGGCTATGGCTACACCTTC
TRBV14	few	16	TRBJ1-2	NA	CASSQDKLQGLDGYTF	TGTGCCAGCAGCCAAGACAAATTACAGGGTTTGGACGGCTACACCTTC
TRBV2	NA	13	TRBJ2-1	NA	CASRRSSYNEQFF	TGTGCCAGCAGAAGAAGCTCCTACAATGAGCAGTTCTTC
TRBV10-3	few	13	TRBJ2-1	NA	CAISLPAYNEQFF	TGTGCCATCAGTTTGCCCGCCTACAATGAGCAGTTCTTC
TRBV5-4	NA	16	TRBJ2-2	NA	CASSSSAHKNTGELFF	TGTGCCAGCAGCTCCTCAGCCCACAAGAACACCGGGGAGCTGTTTTTT
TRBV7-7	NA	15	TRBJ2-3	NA	CASSLAQGFTDTQYF	TGTGCCAGCAGCTTAGCCCAGGGGTTCACAGATACGCAGTATTTT